Below are 13 T cell receptor beta chains sequenced from a single sample in a study of cytomegalovirus exposure and HLA in healthy donors. The primer mix had 60 Vbeta and 13 Jbeta primers. TCRdb's table, derived via immunoSEQ multiplex PCR, lists solely in-frame clones and lacks some. Among around 200,000 clones listed, 80% were seen once. Sequenced: PBMCs. These receptors were collected from a boy aged 5-17 years in good health and CMV-seronegative.

Details on this clone: An end of the junction does not agree with germline; a read error may underlie this. This chain links TRBV5-1 with TRBJ2-3; unclear D gene. The CDR3 length is 12 residues. Germline CDR1 SGHRS, CDR2 YFSETQ. The DNA for the CDR3 is TGCGCCAGCAGCCCCCCCACAGATACGCGGTATTTT. The encoded protein is CASSPPTDTRYF.

This clone was counted between two and nine times. The chain recombines TRBV4-3 with TRBJ2-1, with 9 bases that match TRBD2. Germline CDR1 is LGHNA and CDR2 is YSLEER. This CDR3 contains 21 residues. V lost 0 bases and J lost 1; bases outside the gene matches: 16. For the CDR3, the DNA is TGCGCCAGCAGCCAAGATCACGTTTCACCGTGGCGGGAGGGGTCCTACAATGAGCAGTTCTTC. Protein: CASSQDHVSPWREGSYNEQFF.

The CDR3 protein is CASSLMRQVRGRAYEQYF. CDR3 coding DNA: TGTGCCAGCAGCTTGATGCGACAAGTTCGGGGGAGGGCTTACGAGCAGTACTTC. The V and J genes are TRBV7-2 and TRBJ2-7, with 7 bases matching TRBD2. The germline CDR1 and CDR2 sequences are SGHTA and FQGNSA. V shed 3 bases, J shed 4 bases, and the junction held 18 bases outside the gene matches. The CDR3 is 18 amino acids.

This clone was seen just once. The V and J genes are TRBV6-6 and TRBJ1-4; D perhaps matches TRBD1 (6 bases). This CDR3 has 16 amino acids. Per germline, CDR1 MNHNY and CDR2 SVGAGI (reference sequence). V lost 6 bases and J lost 6, with 20 bases in between. CDR3 region: CASSLPVGGQDEKLFF. CDR3 in DNA: TGTGCCAGCAGCTTACCCGTGGGGGGGCAGGATGAAAAACTGTTTTTT.

The chain carries TRBV4-3 and TRBJ1-1; 11 bases fit TRBD1. The CDR3 consists of 17 residues. The V gene end was trimmed by 5 bases and the J gene end by 5 bases; junction bases not matched to a gene: 13. CDR1 is LGHNA and CDR2 is YSLEER in the germline V gene. CDR3 in amino acids: CASSSRDRGTLGTEAFF. CDR3 coding DNA: TGCGCCAGCAGCAGCCGGGACAGGGGGACTCTAGGGACTGAAGCTTTCTTT.

The gene calls are TRBV27 and TRBJ1-1; the match to TRBD1 covers 8 bases. V shed 2 bases and J 6 bases; nucleotides not matched to a gene: 14. CDR1 MNHEY and CDR2 SMNVEV come from the germline V gene (reference sequence). The CDR3 length is 17 residues. The CDR3 protein is CASSLVMSGGVDAEAFF. The CDR3 DNA sequence: TGTGCCAGCAGTTTAGTTATGTCAGGGGGCGTGGACGCTGAAGCTTTCTTT.

J is TRBJ1-1 and V is TRBV21-1; the tabulated D call, TRBD1, remains unverified against the DNA. TRBV21-1 is flagged as a pseudogene. This CDR3 has 16 residues. The CDR3 sequence: CASSNEGQGEDTEAFF. CDR3 nucleotides: TGTGCCAGCAGCAATGAGGGACAGGGGGAAGACACTGAAGCTTTCTTT.

This chain uses TRBV30 with TRBJ2-1, with D perhaps matching TRBD2 (5 bases). From germline, CDR1 is GTSNPN and CDR2 SVGIG (reference sequence). The CDR3 runs to 13 residues. The V gene lost 1 base and the J gene lost 5 bases, with 9 bases spanning the gap. This chain's CDR3 is CAWSGGFNNEQFF. The CDR3 DNA follows: TGTGCCTGGAGTGGAGGGTTTAACAATGAGCAGTTCTTC.

The chain combines TRBV4-3 with TRBJ1-5; D is unclear. V lost 1 base to trimming and J lost 1 base, with 5 bases between them. Germline assignment: CDR1 LGHNA and CDR2 YSLEER. This CDR3 spans 14 amino acids. The CDR3 reads CASSQGRSNQPQHF. The CDR3 DNA sequence: TGCGCCAGCAGCCAAGGTCGGAGCAATCAGCCCCAGCATTTT.

The chain is built from TRBV11-2 and TRBJ1-3; maybe TRBD1 (5 bases). CDR1 and CDR2 from the germline V gene are SGHAT and FQNNGV. There are 16 residues in the CDR3. V lost 1 base, J lost 5 bases, and 15 bases lay in between. The DNA of the CDR3 is TGTGCCAGCAGCTTAGTTCAATCGACAGTCCGAAACACCATATATTTT. Its protein is CASSLVQSTVRNTIYF.

V and J are TRBV11-3 and TRBJ1-1; TRBD1 is a possible D gene (6 bases). The CDR3 totals 14 residues. The germline V gene has CDR1 SGHNT and CDR2 YENEEA. Deletions cut 1 base from V and 2 bases from J, with 8 bases between. The CDR3: CASSLVRGNTEAFF. CDR3 sequence (DNA): TGTGCCAGCAGCTTAGTCAGGGGTAACACTGAAGCTTTCTTT.

This clone was found a few times. This chain uses TRBV10-3 with TRBJ1-5; D might be TRBD1 (6 bases). V was clipped by 0 bases and J by 0 bases, with 18 bases between them. This CDR3 has 19 amino acids. The germline gives CDR1 ENHRY, CDR2 SYGVKD. CDR3 protein: CAISESTRIDRTSNQPQHF. The CDR3 bases are TGTGCCATCAGTGAGTCGACTCGCATAGACAGGACTAGCAATCAGCCCCAGCATTTT.

The chain links TRBV30 to TRBJ1-1, with 12 bases lining up with TRBD1. Germline CDR1 reads GTSNPN; CDR2 reads SVGIG (reference sequence). J was trimmed by 1 base and V by 2 bases; bases with no gene match: 8. The CDR3 spans 17 residues. The CDR3 bases are TGTGCCTGGAGTATGGGGACAGGGGGCAGGGGGAACACTGAAGCTTTCTTT. Amino acids: CAWSMGTGGRGNTEAFF.